The 21 T cell receptor beta chains given below trace back to one sample, sequenced in a study of tumor-infiltrating lymphocytes in localized non-small cell lung cancer. The data were produced by immunoSEQ multiplex PCR, yet TCRdb's version contains in-frame clones alone and is incomplete. Among some 17,000 clones listed, 80% were seen once. The sample consisted of uninvolved lung tissue not adjacent to the tumor. Receptors were obtained from a human donor with non-small cell lung cancer.

V gene TRBV28 combines with J gene TRBJ2-3; D gene ambiguous. CDR1 and CDR2 from the germline V gene are MDHEN and SYDVKM. The CDR3 covers 16 residues. The V end lost 3 bases, the J end lost 2 bases, and 15 bases lay between the germline ends. The CDR3 bases are TGTGCCAGCAGTTTTCGCCCGGCCAGGAACACAGATACGCAGTATTTT. Translating gives CASSFRPARNTDTQYF.

J is TRBJ1-1 and V is TRBV5-3, with D possibly TRBD1 on 6 matching bases. TRBV5-3 is given ORF status, its function remaining uncertain. Trimming left V 5 bases short and J 4 bases short, with 24 bases between. This CDR3 has 17 residues. Here the CDR3 reads CARSTRDGYQGSTEAFF. As DNA, the CDR3 is TGTGCCAGAAGTACCCGGGACGGCTATCAGGGGAGCACTGAAGCTTTCTTT.

The chain is built from TRBV29-1 and TRBJ2-1, with unresolved D. V dropped 2 bases and J dropped 6 bases, with 5 bases sitting between them. This CDR3 comprises 11 residues. Germline V gene lookup returns CDR1 SQVTM and CDR2 ANQGSEA. CDR3: CSVEQFNEQFF. CDR3 coding DNA: TGCAGCGTTGAACAGTTCAATGAGCAGTTCTTC.

The gene calls are TRBV30 and TRBJ1-1; 9 nucleotides line up with TRBD1. Germline V gene lookup returns CDR1 GTSNPN and CDR2 SVGIG (reference sequence). V dropped 7 bases and J dropped 0; count of bases not matched to a gene: 12. The CDR3 covers 16 residues. In DNA, the CDR3 is TGTGCCTTGAGGAGGGACAGGGCACTTTTGAACACTGAAGCTTTCTTT. Residues: CALRRDRALLNTEAFF.

This chain connects TRBV19 to TRBJ2-5; D might be TRBD1 or TRBD2, each matching 5 bases. Trimming pared 4 bases from V and 5 bases from J, leaving 17 bases between. The CDR3 runs 15 residues. Germline loops: CDR1 LNHDA, CDR2 SQIVND (reference sequence). The CDR3 is CASSKNPGPRETQYF. DNA of the CDR3: TGTGCCAGTAGTAAAAATCCGGGACCCAGGGAGACCCAGTACTTC.

This clone was observed a handful of times. The chain has TRBV2 and TRBJ1-5, with TRBD1 identical over 7 bases. The V gene's germline CDR1 is SNHLY and CDR2 FYNNEI. The ends lost 3 bases at V and 5 bases at J; junction bases unmatched: 1. The CDR3 length is 13 residues. The CDR3 sequence: CASSEGQYQPQHF. The CDR3 nucleotides read TGTGCCAGCAGTGAGGGACAGTATCAGCCCCAGCATTTT. Full variable domain (missing parts from reference TRBV2 and TRBJ1-5): EPEVTQTPSHQVTQMGQEVILRCVPISNHLYFYWYRQILGQKVEFLVSFYNNEISEKSEIFDDQFSVERPDGSNFTLKIRSTKLEDSAMYFCASSEGQYQPQHFGDGTRLSIL.

The V and J genes are TRBV15 and TRBJ2-7; 9 bases agree with TRBD1. The CDR3 runs to 13 residues. Trimming took 3 bases from V and 5 from J; bases not matched to a gene: 2. The germline V gene encodes CDR1 LNHNV and CDR2 YYDKDF (reference sequence). The CDR3 reads CATSRDRGHEQYF. CDR3 sequence (DNA): TGTGCCACCAGCAGGGACAGGGGTCACGAGCAGTACTTC.

The J gene is TRBJ1-2, the V gene TRBV28, with D perhaps matching TRBD1 (6 bases). V gave up 6 bases and J gave up 3 bases, with 17 bases separating them. Germline V lookup: CDR1 MDHEN, CDR2 SYDVKM. This CDR3 is built from 15 residues. CDR3 sequence reads: CASRVGTPGDYGYTF. CDR3 in DNA: TGTGCCAGCAGAGTCGGGACACCCGGAGACTATGGCTACACCTTC.

The chain is built from TRBV5-1 and TRBJ2-4; perhaps D is TRBD1 or TRBD2 (5 bases each). V lost 2 bases and J 5 bases, leaving 14 bases between the germline ends. The CDR3 extends over 15 amino acids. CDR1 is SGHRS, CDR2 YFSETQ, per germline. The CDR3 spells CASSLMTLGENIQYF. The CDR3 DNA follows: TGCGCCAGCAGCTTAATGACCCTGGGGGAAAACATTCAGTACTTC.

This clone was seen a handful of times. The V and J genes are TRBV5-1 and TRBJ2-1; 7 nucleotides align to TRBD2. J was trimmed by 8 bases and V by 3 bases; bases with no gene match: 8. Germline V CDR1 and CDR2: SGHRS, YFSETQ. The CDR3 spans 14 residues. The CDR3 is CASSSGLHLDEQFF. The CDR3 nucleotides read TGCGCCAGCAGCTCGGGACTACATCTCGATGAGCAGTTCTTC.

V usage is TRBV21-1 and J usage is TRBJ1-5. TRBV21-1 is termed a pseudogene. CDR3 length equals 16 residues. The CDR3 sequence is CASSMPIREEDQPQHF. CDR3 DNA sequence: TGTGCCAGCAGCATGCCTATCAGGGAGGAGGATCAGCCCCAGCATTTT.

The chain joins TRBV5-1 to TRBJ2-1; D is unresolved. Germline-derived CDR1 and CDR2 are SGHRS and YFSETQ. The CDR3 extends over 17 amino acids. V gave up 0 bases and J gave up 0 bases, with 13 bases separating them. The CDR3 DNA is TGCGCCAGCAGCTTGGGCACCTATTCGAGCTCCTACAATGAGCAGTTCTTC. The encoded protein is CASSLGTYSSSYNEQFF.

The chain joins TRBV28 to TRBJ1-2; D possibly corresponds to TRBD1 (5 bases). The CDR3 runs 16 residues. Germline CDR1 is MDHEN and CDR2 is SYDVKM. V lost 6 bases, J lost 5 bases, and 22 bases lay in between. The CDR3 reads CASRGSGTRKVYGYTF. CDR3 in DNA: TGTGCCAGCAGGGGATCCGGGACGAGAAAAGTTTATGGCTACACCTTC.

A few counts support this clone. The CDR3 sequence: CATSRVRGRDTQYF. The CDR3 nucleotides are TGTGCCACCAGCAGAGTTCGGGGGCGAGATACGCAGTATTTT. The V gene is TRBV15, the J gene TRBJ2-3; D possibly matches TRBD1 or TRBD2 (6 bases each). From germline, CDR1 is LNHNV and CDR2 YYDKDF (reference sequence). The CDR3 spans 14 residues. Trimming removed 1 base at V and 5 bases at J, with 10 bases between.

The gene calls are TRBV30 and TRBJ2-7, with TRBD2 identical over 12 bases. Germline values: CDR1 GTSNPN, CDR2 SVGIG (reference sequence). V lost 1 base to trimming and J lost 4 bases; unmatched junction nucleotides: 5. This CDR3 spans 15 amino acids. In DNA form, the CDR3 reads TGTGCCTGGAGTGGAGTGACTAGCGGGGGATACGAGCAGTACTTC. Residues: CAWSGVTSGGYEQYF.

The rearrangement joins TRBV28 to TRBJ2-3; 8 bases agree with TRBD2. Germline V gene lookup returns CDR1 MDHEN and CDR2 SYDVKM. CDR3 length equals 15 residues. V shed 7 bases, J shed 5 bases, and the junction held 11 bases outside the gene matches. The CDR3 loop reads CASNRPGGFGDTQYF. DNA for the CDR3: TGTGCCAGCAACCGGCCGGGAGGGTTTGGAGATACGCAGTATTTT.

This chain links TRBV5-1 with TRBJ1-4, with D maybe TRBD1 (5 bases). Germline V gene lookup returns CDR1 SGHRS and CDR2 YFSETQ. Deletions cut 5 bases from V and 0 bases from J, with 11 bases between. CDR3 size: 15 residues. The DNA for the CDR3 is TGCGCCAGCAGACAGACAGTTGCAACTAATGAAAAACTGTTTTTT. This gives the protein CASRQTVATNEKLFF.

This clone was detected a few times. The rearrangement joins TRBV27 to TRBJ1-2, with D possibly matching TRBD1 (5 bases). The CDR3 covers 13 residues. Between the trimmed V and J ends, which lost 3 bases and 3 bases, there was a span of 8 bases. From germline, CDR1 is MNHEY and CDR2 SMNVEV (reference sequence). This CDR3 reads CASSLRGDYGYTF. The DNA of the CDR3 is TGTGCCAGCAGTTTGAGGGGAGACTATGGCTACACCTTC.

The chain recombines TRBV2 with TRBJ2-7, with 7 nucleotides matching TRBD2. This CDR3 is built from 17 residues. Losses at the gene ends were 5 bases for V and 5 bases for J; bases not matched to a gene: 18. Germline V gene sequence: CDR1 SNHLY, CDR2 FYNNEI. The CDR3 DNA follows: TGTGCCAGCAGTCGGGGAGGGGCCGCTGGGTCGTCGGACGAGCAGTACTTC. It yields the protein CASSRGGAAGSSDEQYF.

The rearrangement joins TRBV5-1 to TRBJ2-3; D gene uncertain. This CDR3 contains 14 residues. The V gene lost 4 bases and the J gene lost 2 bases, with 11 bases spanning the gap. The germline CDR1 and CDR2 sequences are SGHRS and YFSETQ. CDR3: CASSRDTNTDTQYF. The CDR3 DNA follows: TGCGCCAGCAGCCGTGATACAAACACAGATACGCAGTATTTT.

The chain uses TRBV27 and TRBJ2-6, with 10 bases matching TRBD2. The trim removed 1 base at V and 3 bases at J, leaving 9 bases unmatched. This CDR3 spans 19 amino acids. The germline CDR1 and CDR2 sequences are MNHEY and SMNVEV (reference sequence). For the CDR3, the DNA is TGTGCCAGCAGTTTATTAACAGCGGGAGGGAATTTTGGGGCCAACGTCCTGACTTTC. This translates into CASSLLTAGGNFGANVLTF.